The clone carrying this T cell receptor (beta chain) was seen more than once but under ten times. Its antigen is unknown. This CDR3 comprises 12 residues. CDR1 LNHNV and CDR2 YYDKDF come from the germline V gene (reference sequence). Deletions cut 0 bases from V and 10 bases from J, with 7 bases between. This record belongs to a study of T cell repertoires in cytomegalovirus infection. Via MiXCR, TCRdb re-called the reads, giving one row per CDR3 protein. Here the sample spans roughly 500,000 distinct CDR3 sequences, about 11% being singletons. Findings and caveats of the study: In two of eight donors, the top clonotype was HLA-C-restricted CMV-specific.

Material for sequencing was PBMCs. This chain connects TRBV15 to TRBJ1-5, with D unclear. This sequence was found in a human donor in good health (CMV status not recorded). Some clones in this sample may be carry-over from other donors' samples. The CDR3 loop is CATSREGVPQHF. CDR3 DNA: TGTGCCACCAGCAGAGAAGGCGTACCCCAGCATTTT.